This TCR beta chain was sequenced for a study of T cell responses to AZD1222 COVID-19 vaccine. Study-level points and caveats: Among vaccine-associated CD4 TCRs, coverage spanned spike, with dominance at 160-218 and 743-854. Spike-specific TCR depth and breadth grew after two AZD1222 doses. Among those given AZD1222, only five or six were seropositive at baseline.

Libraries were prepared by immunoSEQ multiplex PCR; TCRdb keeps only in-frame clonotypes and omits some of them. In the table there are about 100,000 clones, over 85% of which are singletons. CDR1 is LNHDA and CDR2 is SQIVND in the germline V gene (reference sequence). The CDR3 consists of 11 residues. V lost 6 bases to trimming and J lost 5 bases, with 8 bases between them. A word on this clone: The target antigen is unknown.

This sequence joins TRBV19 and TRBJ2-7, with D uncertain. This sample comprised peripheral blood, obtained on day 0 of AZD1222 vaccination. This receptor was obtained from an adult in good health. The CDR3 loop is CASRAEHEQYF. The CDR3 region has the DNA TGTGCCAGTAGGGCAGAACACGAGCAGTACTTC.